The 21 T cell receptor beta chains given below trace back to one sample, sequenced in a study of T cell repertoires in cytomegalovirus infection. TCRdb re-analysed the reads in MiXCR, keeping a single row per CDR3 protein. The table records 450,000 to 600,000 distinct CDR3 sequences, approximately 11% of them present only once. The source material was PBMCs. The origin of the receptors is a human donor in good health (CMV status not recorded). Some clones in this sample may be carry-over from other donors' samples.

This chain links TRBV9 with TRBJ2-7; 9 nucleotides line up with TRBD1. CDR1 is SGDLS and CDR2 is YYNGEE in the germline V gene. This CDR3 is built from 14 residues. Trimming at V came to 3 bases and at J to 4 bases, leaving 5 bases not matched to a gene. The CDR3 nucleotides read TGTGCCAGCAGCGGCGGGACAGGGCTTTACGAGCAGTACTTC. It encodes CASSGGTGLYEQYF.

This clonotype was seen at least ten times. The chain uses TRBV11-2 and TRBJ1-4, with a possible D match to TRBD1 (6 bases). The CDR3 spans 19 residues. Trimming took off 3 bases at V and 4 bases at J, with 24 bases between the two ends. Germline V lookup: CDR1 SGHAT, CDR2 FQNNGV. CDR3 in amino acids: CASSLDPGPRGRDNEKLFF. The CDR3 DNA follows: TGTGCCAGCAGCTTGGACCCGGGTCCAAGGGGGAGAGATAATGAAAAACTGTTTTTT.

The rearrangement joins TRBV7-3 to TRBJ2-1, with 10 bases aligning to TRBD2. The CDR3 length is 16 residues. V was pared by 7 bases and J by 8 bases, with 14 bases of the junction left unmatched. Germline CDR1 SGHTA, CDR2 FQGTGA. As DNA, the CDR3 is TGTGCCAGCACCCCCTCGGGAAGCGGGGGGGCCTATGAGCAGTTCTTC. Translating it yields CASTPSGSGGAYEQFF.

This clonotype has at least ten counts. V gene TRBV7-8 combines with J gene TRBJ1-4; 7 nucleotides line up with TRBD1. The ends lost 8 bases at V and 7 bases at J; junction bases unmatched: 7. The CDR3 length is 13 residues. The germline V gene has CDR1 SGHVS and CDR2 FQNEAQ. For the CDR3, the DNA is TGTGCCAGCGGGCAGGGGGGGGGTGAAAAACTGTTTTTT. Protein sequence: CASGQGGGEKLFF. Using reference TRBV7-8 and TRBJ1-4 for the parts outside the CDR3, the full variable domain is GAGVSQSPRYKVAKRGQDVALRCDPISGHVSLFWYQQALGQGPEFLTYFQNEAQLDKSGLPSDRFFAERPEGSVSTLKIQRTQQEDSAVYLCASGQGGGEKLFFGSGTQLSVL.

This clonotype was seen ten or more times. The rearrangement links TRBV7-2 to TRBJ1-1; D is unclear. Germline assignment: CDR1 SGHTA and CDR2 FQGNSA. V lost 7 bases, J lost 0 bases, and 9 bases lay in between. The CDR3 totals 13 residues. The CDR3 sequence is CASTPTLNTEAFF. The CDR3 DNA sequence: TGTGCCAGCACCCCGACACTGAACACTGAAGCTTTCTTT.

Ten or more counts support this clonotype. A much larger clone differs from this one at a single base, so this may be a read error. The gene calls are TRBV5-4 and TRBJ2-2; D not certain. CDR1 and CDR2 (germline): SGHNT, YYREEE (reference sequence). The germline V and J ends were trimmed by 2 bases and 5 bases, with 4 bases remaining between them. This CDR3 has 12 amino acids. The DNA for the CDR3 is TGTGCCAGCAGCTTTTGGACCGGGGAGCTGTTTTTT. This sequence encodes CASSFWTGELFF.

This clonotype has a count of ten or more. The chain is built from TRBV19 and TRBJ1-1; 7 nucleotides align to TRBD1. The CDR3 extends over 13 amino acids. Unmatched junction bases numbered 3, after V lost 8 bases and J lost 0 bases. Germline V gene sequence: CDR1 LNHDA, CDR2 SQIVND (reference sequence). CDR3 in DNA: TGTGCCAGTCACAGGGGACTGAACACTGAAGCTTTCTTT. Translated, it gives CASHRGLNTEAFF. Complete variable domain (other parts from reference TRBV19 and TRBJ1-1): DGGITQSPKYLFRKEGQNVTLSCEQNLNHDAMYWYRQDPGQGLRLIYYSQIVNDFQKGDIAEGYSVSREKKESFPLTVTSAQKNPTAFYLCASHRGLNTEAFFGQGTRLTVV.

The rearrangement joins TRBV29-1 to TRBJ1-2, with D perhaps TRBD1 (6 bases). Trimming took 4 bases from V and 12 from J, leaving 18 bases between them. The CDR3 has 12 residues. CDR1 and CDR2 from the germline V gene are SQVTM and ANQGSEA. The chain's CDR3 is CSVARGGGGHTF. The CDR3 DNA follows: TGCAGCGTTGCGAGGGGAGGTGGGGGCCACACCTTC.

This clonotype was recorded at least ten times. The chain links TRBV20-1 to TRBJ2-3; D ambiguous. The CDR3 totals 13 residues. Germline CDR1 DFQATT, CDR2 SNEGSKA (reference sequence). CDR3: CSAEKGYRNTQYF. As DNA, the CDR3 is TGCAGCGCGGAGAAGGGCTACCGGAATACGCAGTATTTT.

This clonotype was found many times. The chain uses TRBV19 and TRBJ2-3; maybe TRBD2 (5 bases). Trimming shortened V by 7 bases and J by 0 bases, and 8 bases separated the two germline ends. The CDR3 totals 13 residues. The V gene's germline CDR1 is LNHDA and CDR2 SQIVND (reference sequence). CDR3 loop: CASMSGSTDTQYF. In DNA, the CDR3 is TGTGCCAGTATGAGCGGAAGCACAGATACGCAGTATTTT.

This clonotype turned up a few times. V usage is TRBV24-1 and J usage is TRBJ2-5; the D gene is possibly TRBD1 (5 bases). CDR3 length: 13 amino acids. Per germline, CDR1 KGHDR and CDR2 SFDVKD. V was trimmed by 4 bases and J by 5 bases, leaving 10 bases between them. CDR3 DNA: TGTGCCACCAGTGAGCCAGGGTTCGAGACCCAGTACTTC. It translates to CATSEPGFETQYF.

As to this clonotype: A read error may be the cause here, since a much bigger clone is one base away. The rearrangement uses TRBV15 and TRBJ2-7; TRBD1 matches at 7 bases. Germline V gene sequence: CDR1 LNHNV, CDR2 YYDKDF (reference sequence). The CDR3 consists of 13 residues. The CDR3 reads CATSEDRAYEQCF. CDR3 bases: TGTGCCACCAGCGAAGACAGGGCCTACGAGCAGTGCTTC.

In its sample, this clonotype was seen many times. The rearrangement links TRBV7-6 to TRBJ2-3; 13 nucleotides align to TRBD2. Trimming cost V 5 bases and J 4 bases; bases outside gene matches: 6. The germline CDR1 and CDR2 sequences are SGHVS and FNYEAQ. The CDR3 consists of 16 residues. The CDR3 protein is CASSTLAGGPSDTQYF. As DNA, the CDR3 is TGTGCCAGCAGCACACTAGCGGGGGGGCCCTCAGATACGCAGTATTTT.

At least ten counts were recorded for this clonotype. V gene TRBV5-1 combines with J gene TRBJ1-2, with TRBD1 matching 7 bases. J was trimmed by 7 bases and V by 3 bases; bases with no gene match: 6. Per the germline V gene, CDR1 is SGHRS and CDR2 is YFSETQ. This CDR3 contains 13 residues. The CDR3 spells CASSSRGSGGYTF. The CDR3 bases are TGCGCCAGCAGCTCCAGGGGGTCAGGTGGCTACACCTTC.

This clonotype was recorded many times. CDR3 residues: CASSSWDRNTDTQYF. As DNA, the CDR3 is TGCGCCAGCAGCTCTTGGGACAGAAACACAGATACGCAGTATTTT. The V and J genes are TRBV5-1 and TRBJ2-3, with 7 bases identical to TRBD1. This CDR3 is 15 amino acids long. With V trimmed by 3 bases and J by 2 bases, 6 bases remained unmatched. Germline loops: CDR1 SGHRS, CDR2 YFSETQ.

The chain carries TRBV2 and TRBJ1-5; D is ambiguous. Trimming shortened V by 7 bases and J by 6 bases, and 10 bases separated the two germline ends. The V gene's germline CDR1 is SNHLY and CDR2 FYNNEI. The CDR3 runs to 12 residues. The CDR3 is CASKGGGQPQHF. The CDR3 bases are TGTGCCAGCAAAGGCGGTGGTCAGCCCCAGCATTTT.

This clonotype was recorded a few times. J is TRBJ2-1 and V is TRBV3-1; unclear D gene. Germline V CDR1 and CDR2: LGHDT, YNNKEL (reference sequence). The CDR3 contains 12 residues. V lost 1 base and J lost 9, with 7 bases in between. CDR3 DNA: TGTGCCAGCAGCCAAGGGCGCGGTGAGCAGTTCTTC. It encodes CASSQGRGEQFF.

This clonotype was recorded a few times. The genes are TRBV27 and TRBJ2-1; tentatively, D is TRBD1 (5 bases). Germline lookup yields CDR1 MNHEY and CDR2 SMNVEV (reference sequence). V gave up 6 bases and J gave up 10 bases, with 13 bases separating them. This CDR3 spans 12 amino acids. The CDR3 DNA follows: TGTGCCAGCAGGACAGTTGGTCTCGAGCAGTTCTTC. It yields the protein CASRTVGLEQFF.

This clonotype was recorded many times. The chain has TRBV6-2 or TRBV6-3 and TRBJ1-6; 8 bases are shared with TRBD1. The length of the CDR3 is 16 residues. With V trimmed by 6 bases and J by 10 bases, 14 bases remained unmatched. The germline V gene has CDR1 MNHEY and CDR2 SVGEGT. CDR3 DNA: TGTGCCAGCAGCCGGTATCGGGACAGGTCGGAATCACCCCTCCACTTT. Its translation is CASSRYRDRSESPLHF.

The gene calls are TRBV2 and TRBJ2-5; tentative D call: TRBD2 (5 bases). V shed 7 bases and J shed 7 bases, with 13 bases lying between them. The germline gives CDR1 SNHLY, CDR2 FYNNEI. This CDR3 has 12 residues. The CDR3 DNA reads TGTGCCAGCACTAGGCCCCGGGGGACCCAGTACTTC. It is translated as CASTRPRGTQYF.

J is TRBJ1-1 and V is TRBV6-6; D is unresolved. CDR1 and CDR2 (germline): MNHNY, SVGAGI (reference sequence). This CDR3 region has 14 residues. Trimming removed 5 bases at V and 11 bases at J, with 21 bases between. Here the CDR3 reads CASSGRLEGGIAFF. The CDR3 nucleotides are TGTGCCAGCAGTGGGCGGTTGGAAGGAGGTATTGCTTTCTTT.